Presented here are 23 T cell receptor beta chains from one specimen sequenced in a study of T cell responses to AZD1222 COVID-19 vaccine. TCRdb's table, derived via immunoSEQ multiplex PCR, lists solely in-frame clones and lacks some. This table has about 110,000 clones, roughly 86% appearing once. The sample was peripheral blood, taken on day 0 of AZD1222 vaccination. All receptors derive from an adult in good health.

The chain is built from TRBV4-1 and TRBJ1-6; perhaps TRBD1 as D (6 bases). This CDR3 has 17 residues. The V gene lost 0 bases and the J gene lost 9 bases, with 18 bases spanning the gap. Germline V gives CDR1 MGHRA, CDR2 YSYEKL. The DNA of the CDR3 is TGCGCCAGCAGCCAAGATCTAGGGGGGGCGTCTCCTTCACCCCTCCACTTT. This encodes CASSQDLGGASPSPLHF.

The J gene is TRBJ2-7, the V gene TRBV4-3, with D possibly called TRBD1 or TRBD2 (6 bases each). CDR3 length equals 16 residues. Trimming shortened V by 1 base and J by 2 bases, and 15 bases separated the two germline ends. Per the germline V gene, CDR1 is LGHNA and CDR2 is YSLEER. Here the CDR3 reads CASSQGRGPRAYEQYF. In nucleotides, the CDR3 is TGCGCCAGCAGCCAAGGACGGGGGCCCCGAGCCTACGAGCAGTACTTC.

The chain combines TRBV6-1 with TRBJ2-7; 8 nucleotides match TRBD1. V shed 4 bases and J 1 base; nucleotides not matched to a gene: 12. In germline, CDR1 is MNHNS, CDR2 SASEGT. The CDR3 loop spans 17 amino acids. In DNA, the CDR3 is TGTGCCAGCAGTGTGACTTGGATTGGGACAGGATCCTACGAGCAGTACTTC. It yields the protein CASSVTWIGTGSYEQYF.

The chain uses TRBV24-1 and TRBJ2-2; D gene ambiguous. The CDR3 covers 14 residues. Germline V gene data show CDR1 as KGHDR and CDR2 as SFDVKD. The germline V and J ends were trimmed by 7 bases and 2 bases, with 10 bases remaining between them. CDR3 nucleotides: TGTGCCACCAGACAGAACCCTAACACCGGGGAGCTGTTTTTT. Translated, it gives CATRQNPNTGELFF.

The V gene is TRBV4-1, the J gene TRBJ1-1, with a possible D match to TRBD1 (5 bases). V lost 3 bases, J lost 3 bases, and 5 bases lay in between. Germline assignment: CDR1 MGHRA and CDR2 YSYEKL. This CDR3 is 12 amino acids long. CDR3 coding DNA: TGCGCCAGCAGCCAGGGGCACACTGAAGCTTTCTTT. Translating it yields CASSQGHTEAFF.

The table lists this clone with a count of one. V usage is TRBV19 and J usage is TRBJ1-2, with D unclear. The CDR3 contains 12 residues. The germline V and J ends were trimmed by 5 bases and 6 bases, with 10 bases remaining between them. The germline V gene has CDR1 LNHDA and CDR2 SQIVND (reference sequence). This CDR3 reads CASSFGVHGYTF. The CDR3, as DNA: TGTGCCAGTAGTTTTGGGGTACATGGCTACACCTTC.

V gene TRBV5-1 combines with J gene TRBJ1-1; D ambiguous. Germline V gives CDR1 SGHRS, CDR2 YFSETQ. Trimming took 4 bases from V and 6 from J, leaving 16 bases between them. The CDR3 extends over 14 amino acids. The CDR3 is CASSPGLGIPEAFF. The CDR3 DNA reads TGCGCCAGCAGCCCAGGACTGGGGATCCCTGAAGCTTTCTTT.

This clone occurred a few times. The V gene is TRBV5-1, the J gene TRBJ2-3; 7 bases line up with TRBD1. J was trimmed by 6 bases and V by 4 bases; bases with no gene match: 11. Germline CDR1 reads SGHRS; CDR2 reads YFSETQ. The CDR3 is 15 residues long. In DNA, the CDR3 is TGCGCCAGCAGCCTCGAGACAGGGTCGGGTGATACGCAGTATTTT. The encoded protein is CASSLETGSGDTQYF.

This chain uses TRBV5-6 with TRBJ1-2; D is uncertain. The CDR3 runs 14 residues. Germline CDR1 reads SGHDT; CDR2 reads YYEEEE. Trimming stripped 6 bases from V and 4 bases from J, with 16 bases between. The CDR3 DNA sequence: TGTGCCAGCACCCCACGCGAGGTTGGCTATGGCTACACCTTC. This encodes CASTPREVGYGYTF. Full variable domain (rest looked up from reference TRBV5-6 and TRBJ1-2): DAGVTQSPTHLIKTRGQQVTLRCSPKSGHDTVSWYQQALGQGPQFIFQYYEEEERQRGNFPDRFSGHQFPNYSSELNVNALLLGDSALYLCASTPREVGYGYTFGSGTRLTVV.

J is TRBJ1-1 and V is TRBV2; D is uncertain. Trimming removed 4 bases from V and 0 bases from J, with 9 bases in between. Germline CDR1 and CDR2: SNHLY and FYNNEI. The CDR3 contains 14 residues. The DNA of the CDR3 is TGTGCCAGCAGTGTAGGGATCTTGAACACTGAAGCTTTCTTT. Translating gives CASSVGILNTEAFF.

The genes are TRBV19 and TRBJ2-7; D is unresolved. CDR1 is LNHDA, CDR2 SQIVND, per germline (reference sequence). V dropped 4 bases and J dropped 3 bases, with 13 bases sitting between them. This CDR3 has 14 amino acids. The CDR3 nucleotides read TGTGCCAGTAGTAGTTCCGTTAACAACTACGAGCAGTACTTC. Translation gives CASSSSVNNYEQYF.

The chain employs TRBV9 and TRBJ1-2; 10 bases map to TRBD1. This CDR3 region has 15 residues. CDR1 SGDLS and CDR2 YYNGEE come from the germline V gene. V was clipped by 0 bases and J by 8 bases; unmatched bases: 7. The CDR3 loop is CASSVVGQGNLGYTF. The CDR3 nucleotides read TGTGCCAGCAGCGTAGTGGGACAGGGGAATTTGGGCTACACCTTC.

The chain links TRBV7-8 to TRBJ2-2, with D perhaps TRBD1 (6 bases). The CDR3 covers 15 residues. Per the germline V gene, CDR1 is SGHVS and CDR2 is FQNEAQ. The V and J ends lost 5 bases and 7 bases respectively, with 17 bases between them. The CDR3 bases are TGTGCCAGCAGCGCCCGTACAGGGTTCTACGGGGAGCTGTTTTTT. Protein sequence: CASSARTGFYGELFF.

CDR3 region: CASSLEGTHQETQYF. The DNA for the CDR3 is TGTGCCAGCAGCTTAGAAGGAACGCACCAAGAGACCCAGTACTTC. The chain has TRBV11-2 and TRBJ2-5; D is unclear. Germline V gives CDR1 SGHAT, CDR2 FQNNGV. V lost 0 bases to trimming and J lost 0 bases, with 8 bases between them. The CDR3 is made up of 15 amino acids.

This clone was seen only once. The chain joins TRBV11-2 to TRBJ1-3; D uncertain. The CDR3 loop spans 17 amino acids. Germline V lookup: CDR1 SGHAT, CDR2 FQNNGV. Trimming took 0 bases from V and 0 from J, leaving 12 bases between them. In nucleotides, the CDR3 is TGTGCCAGCAGCTTAGATCGAGCAGGCTTCTCTGGAAACACCATATATTTT. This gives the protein CASSLDRAGFSGNTIYF.

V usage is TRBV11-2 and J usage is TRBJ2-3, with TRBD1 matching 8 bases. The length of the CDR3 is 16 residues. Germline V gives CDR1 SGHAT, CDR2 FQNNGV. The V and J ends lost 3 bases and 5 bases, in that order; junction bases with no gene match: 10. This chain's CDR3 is CASSFGQGRWGDTQYF. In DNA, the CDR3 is TGTGCCAGCAGCTTCGGACAGGGCCGGTGGGGAGATACGCAGTATTTT.

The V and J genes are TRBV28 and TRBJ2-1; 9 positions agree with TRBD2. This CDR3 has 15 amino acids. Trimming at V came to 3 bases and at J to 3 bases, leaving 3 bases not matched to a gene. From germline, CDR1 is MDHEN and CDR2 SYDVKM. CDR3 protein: CASSLSGGRYNEQFF. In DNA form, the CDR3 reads TGTGCCAGCAGTTTGAGCGGGGGGCGCTACAATGAGCAGTTCTTC.

The CDR3 region has the DNA TGTGCCAGTAGTCACCGGGACAGGGCTCAGCCCCAGCATTTT. It specifies CASSHRDRAQPQHF. The chain recombines TRBV19 with TRBJ1-5, with TRBD1 identical over 9 bases. With 5 bases clipped from V and 6 bases from J, the junction kept 5 bases outside the gene matches. Per germline, CDR1 LNHDA and CDR2 SQIVND (reference sequence). The length of the CDR3 is 14 residues.

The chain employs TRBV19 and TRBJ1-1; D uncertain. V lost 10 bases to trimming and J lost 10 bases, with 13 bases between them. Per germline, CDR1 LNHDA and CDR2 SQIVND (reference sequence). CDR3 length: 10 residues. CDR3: CATGREGAFF. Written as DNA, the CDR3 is TGTGCCACCGGCCGGGAGGGAGCTTTCTTT.

The CDR3 nucleotides read TGTGCCAGTAGTATAGCAGTGGGGAACCTCGGCACTGAAGCTTTCTTT. This gives the protein CASSIAVGNLGTEAFF. This chain uses TRBV19 with TRBJ1-1, with D uncertain. CDR1 and CDR2 from the germline V gene are LNHDA and SQIVND (reference sequence). V shed 1 base and J shed 4 bases, with 16 bases lying between them. The CDR3 contains 16 residues.

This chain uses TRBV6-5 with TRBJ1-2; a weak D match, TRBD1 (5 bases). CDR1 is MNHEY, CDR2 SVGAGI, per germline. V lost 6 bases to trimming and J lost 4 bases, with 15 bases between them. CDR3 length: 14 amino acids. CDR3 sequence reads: CASSFLDIRYGYTF. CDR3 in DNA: TGTGCCAGCAGCTTCTTGGACATTCGCTATGGCTACACCTTC.

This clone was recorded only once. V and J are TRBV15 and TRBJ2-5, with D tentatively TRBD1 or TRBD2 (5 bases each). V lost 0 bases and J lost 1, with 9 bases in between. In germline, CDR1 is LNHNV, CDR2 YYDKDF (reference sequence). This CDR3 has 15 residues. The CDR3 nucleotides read TGTGCCACCAGCAGAGACCGGGACGGCCAAGAGACCCAGTACTTC. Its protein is CATSRDRDGQETQYF.

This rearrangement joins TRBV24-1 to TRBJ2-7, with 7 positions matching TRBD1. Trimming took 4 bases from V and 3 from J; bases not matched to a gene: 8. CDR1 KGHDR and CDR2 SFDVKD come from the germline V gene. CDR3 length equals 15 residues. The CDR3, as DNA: TGTGCCACCAGTGAGAGTAACTACAGGGGCTACGAGCAGTACTTC. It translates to CATSESNYRGYEQYF.